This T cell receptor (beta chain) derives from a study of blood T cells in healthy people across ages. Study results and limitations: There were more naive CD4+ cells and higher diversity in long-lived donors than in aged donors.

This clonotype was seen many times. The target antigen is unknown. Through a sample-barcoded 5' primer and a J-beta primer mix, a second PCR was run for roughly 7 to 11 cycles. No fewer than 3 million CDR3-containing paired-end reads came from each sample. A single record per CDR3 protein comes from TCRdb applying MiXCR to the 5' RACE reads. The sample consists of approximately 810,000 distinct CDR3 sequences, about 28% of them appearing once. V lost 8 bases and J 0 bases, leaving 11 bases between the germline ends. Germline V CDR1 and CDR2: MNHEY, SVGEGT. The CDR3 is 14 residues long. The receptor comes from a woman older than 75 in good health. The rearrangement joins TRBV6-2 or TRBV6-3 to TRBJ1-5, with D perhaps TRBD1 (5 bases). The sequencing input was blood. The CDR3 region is CASDDSYSNQPQHF. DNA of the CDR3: TGTGCCAGCGACGACAGTTATAGCAATCAGCCCCAGCATTTT.